This T cell receptor (delta chain) stems from a study of gamma-delta T cells after stem cell transplantation (dated by TCRdb to 2016 to 2017). Including cysteine and phenylalanine, the CDR3 has 22 amino acids. The kept DNA is CDR3 alone, 66 bases in frame from the first base. Trimming at the junction amounts to 3 bases on V and 0 bases on J, and the germline ends lie 32 bases apart. Reading the germline V gene gives CDR1 TSWWSYY and CDR2 QGS. Library generation was performed with RT-PCR. Sequenced using an Illumina MiSeq. TCRdb called clones from the public reads with CATT, and repeated DNA sequences were later combined into one row. The sample table contains around 2,500 delta-chain clones; only one count was recorded for about 1.4% of them. The top ten clonotypes cover approximately 41% of the sample. Comment on this clone: Its cognate antigen has yet to be identified. TCRdb's protein for this DNA is that of a much larger clone and differs from the translation at residue 13, likely a read error; the protein shown is the DNA translation.

The rearrangement joined TRDV1 to TRDJ1, with the D gene too uncertain to name. The specimen was gamma-delta T cells. The sequence was obtained from a human donor. It is not recorded whose cells these are; they may come from a transplant donor. The CDR3 protein is CALGDLRLVWFDAPDYTDKLIF. The base sequence is TGTGCTCTTGGGGACTTACGGCTGGTTTGGTTTGACGCTCCCGACTACACCGATAAACTCATCTTT.